These T cell receptor beta chains were read from a single sample in a study of CD8 T cells in Susac syndrome. TCRdb reanalysed the immunoSEQ multiplex PCR reads using MiXCR and keeps one entry per CDR3 protein. The data contain some 80,000 distinct CDR3 sequences, over 90% of them singletons. Sequencing was performed on CD8+ T cells from PBMCs. The receptors stem from a human donor in good health. The CDR3 runs from the conserved cysteine through the conserved F or W. Fields, in order: V gene, J gene, clone size, D gene, CDR3 DNA, CDR3 protein. A D gene is named only where the DNA matches it firmly. Clone size is shown for a subset of rows, as once, few, many or a class of expanded clone.

v_gene: TRBV7-9; j_gene: TRBJ1-1; abundance: NA; d_gene: NA; CDR3nt: TGTGCCAGCAGCTTAGACGTGAGTGCTTTCTTT; CDR3aa: CASSLDVSAFF
v_gene: TRBV12-3/TRBV12-4; j_gene: TRBJ2-5; abundance: NA; d_gene: TRBD2; CDR3nt: TGTGCCAGCAGCCGCCGGGGGGCCCAGTACTTC; CDR3aa: CASSRRGAQYF
v_gene: TRBV7-9; j_gene: TRBJ1-1; abundance: NA; d_gene: NA; CDR3nt: TGTGCCAGCAGCAGCCAGGACACATTGAACACTGAAGCTTTCTTT; CDR3aa: CASSSQDTLNTEAFF
v_gene: TRBV19; j_gene: TRBJ2-3; abundance: NA; d_gene: TRBD2; CDR3nt: TGTGCCAGTAGTATGGGGGCGGGAGGAGGCACAGATTCGCAGTATTTT; CDR3aa: CASSMGAGGGTDSQYF
v_gene: TRBV25-1; j_gene: TRBJ2-1; abundance: NA; d_gene: TRBD2; CDR3nt: TGTGCCAGCACGCGGGAGGGGGGGCACAATGAGCAGTTCTTC; CDR3aa: CASTREGGHNEQFF
v_gene: TRBV5-6; j_gene: TRBJ2-3; abundance: NA; d_gene: NA; CDR3nt: TGTGCCAGCAGTTCCCCTTGGGCACCGGGGCTAAGACACACAGATACGCAGTATTTT; CDR3aa: CASSSPWAPGLRHTDTQYF
v_gene: TRBV6-1; j_gene: TRBJ2-1; abundance: once; d_gene: NA; CDR3nt: TGTGCCAGCAGTCCCTACCCTCCAGGGGTTTCCTCCTACAATGAGCAGTTCTTC; CDR3aa: CASSPYPPGVSSYNEQFF
v_gene: TRBV29-1; j_gene: TRBJ2-1; abundance: once; d_gene: TRBD1; CDR3nt: TGCAGCGTTGATAATGGACAGGGATTACAACCGGAGCAGTTCTTC; CDR3aa: CSVDNGQGLQPEQFF
v_gene: TRBV4-1; j_gene: TRBJ2-5; abundance: NA; d_gene: TRBD2; CDR3nt: TGCGCCAGCGGGGAGGGGGAGACCCAGTACTTC; CDR3aa: CASGEGETQYF
v_gene: TRBV7-6; j_gene: TRBJ2-5; abundance: NA; d_gene: TRBD2; CDR3nt: TGTGCCAGCAGCCGAAGGACTAGCGGACAAGAGACCCAGTACTTC; CDR3aa: CASSRRTSGQETQYF
v_gene: TRBV3-1; j_gene: TRBJ2-3; abundance: NA; d_gene: NA; CDR3nt: TGTGCCAGCAGCCAAGGCTCGGGACTGCCATACACAGATACGCAGTATTTT; CDR3aa: CASSQGSGLPYTDTQYF
v_gene: TRBV7-2; j_gene: TRBJ2-3; abundance: NA; d_gene: TRBD2; CDR3nt: TGTGCCAGCAGCCTCGGGACTAGCTTCCCAGATACGCAGTATTTT; CDR3aa: CASSLGTSFPDTQYF
v_gene: TRBV19; j_gene: TRBJ2-1; abundance: NA; d_gene: TRBD1; CDR3nt: TGTGCCAGCAGGATTTCAGGGGGCGTCTACAATGAGCAGTTCTTC; CDR3aa: CASRISGGVYNEQFF
v_gene: TRBV12-3/TRBV12-4; j_gene: TRBJ2-1; abundance: NA; d_gene: TRBD2; CDR3nt: TGTGCCAGCAGTCCCCCAGAACTAGCGGGAGGATACAATGAGCAGTTCTTC; CDR3aa: CASSPPELAGGYNEQFF
v_gene: TRBV12-3/TRBV12-4; j_gene: TRBJ2-5; abundance: NA; d_gene: NA; CDR3nt: TGTGCCAGCACCAGGCCGGGGGAGACCCAGTACTTC; CDR3aa: CASTRPGETQYF
v_gene: TRBV3-1; j_gene: TRBJ2-5; abundance: NA; d_gene: NA; CDR3nt: TGTGCCAGCAGCCAAGAATCTCTAGCGCGAGAGACCCAGTACTTC; CDR3aa: CASSQESLARETQYF
v_gene: TRBV18; j_gene: TRBJ2-3; abundance: once; d_gene: NA; CDR3nt: TGTGCCAGCTCACCCACGCCCATCGAAACAGGGAGAGCAGATACGCAGTATTTT; CDR3aa: CASSPTPIETGRADTQYF
v_gene: TRBV9; j_gene: TRBJ1-5; abundance: NA; d_gene: NA; CDR3nt: TGTGCCAGCAGCGTAGTGACGGGGACATCATTAAATCAGCCCCAGCATTTT; CDR3aa: CASSVVTGTSLNQPQHF
v_gene: TRBV7-8; j_gene: TRBJ1-1; abundance: few; d_gene: NA; CDR3nt: TGTGCCAGCACCCCGGCGGGGCTCACTGAAGCTTTCTTT; CDR3aa: CASTPAGLTEAFF
v_gene: TRBV18; j_gene: TRBJ2-3; abundance: once; d_gene: NA; CDR3nt: TGTGCCAGCTCACCGGGTCTAGTTGCGGGGATTTACACAGATACGCAGTATTTT; CDR3aa: CASSPGLVAGIYTDTQYF
v_gene: TRBV7-3; j_gene: TRBJ2-1; abundance: NA; d_gene: NA; CDR3nt: TGTGCCAGCAGCTCTCTCACGGGAGATACCTACAATGAGCAGTTCTTC; CDR3aa: CASSSLTGDTYNEQFF
v_gene: TRBV4-1; j_gene: TRBJ2-1; abundance: NA; d_gene: NA; CDR3nt: TGCGCCAGCAGCCCTCAGAGGAGCTCCTACAATGAGCAGTTCTTC; CDR3aa: CASSPQRSSYNEQFF
v_gene: TRBV6-5; j_gene: TRBJ2-6; abundance: NA; d_gene: NA; CDR3nt: TGTGCCAGCAGTTCTGGTGGGCTGGACTCTGGGGCCAACGTCCTGACTTTC; CDR3aa: CASSSGGLDSGANVLTF
v_gene: TRBV5-4; j_gene: TRBJ2-7; abundance: NA; d_gene: NA; CDR3nt: TGTGCCAGCAGCTTCGGGACGGGGGTCTACGAGCAGTACTTC; CDR3aa: CASSFGTGVYEQYF
v_gene: TRBV27; j_gene: TRBJ2-1; abundance: NA; d_gene: NA; CDR3nt: TGTGCCAGCAGTTACCCCCTGGCGAATGAGCAGTTCTTC; CDR3aa: CASSYPLANEQFF